The sequence of this T cell receptor beta chain was determined in a study of blood T cell repertoires in COVID-19. TCRdb's table, derived via immunoSEQ multiplex PCR, lists solely in-frame clones and lacks some. In the table there are a few hundred thousand clones, approximately 81% of which are singletons. The sequenced material came from peripheral blood. The origin of this receptor is a woman between 18 and 29 years old with acute or convalescent COVID-19.

The CDR3 loop reads CASSLASSHGYTF. The DNA for the CDR3 is TGTGCCAGCAGCTTGGCTAGCAGCCATGGCTACACCTTC. The J gene is TRBJ1-2, the V gene TRBV5-6; D remains ambiguous. Germline CDR1 SGHDT, CDR2 YYEEEE. The CDR3 is made up of 13 amino acids. Trimming stripped 0 bases from V and 6 bases from J, with 9 bases between.